Listed below are T cell receptor beta chains from one sample, sequenced in a study of patients and donors after allogeneic stem cell transplantation. Each CDR3 protein gets one entry after TCRdb re-called the RT-PCR reads with MiXCR. The table has 200,000 to 250,000 distinct CDR3 sequences, 13% to 15% seen once. The specimen sequenced was blood, either unsorted or a sorted T cell fraction (not recorded which). Every receptor here comes from a human donor who was either an allogeneic HSCT recipient or a stem cell or donor lymphocyte infusion donor (not recorded which). It is not recorded whose cells these are; they may come from a transplant donor. Both conserved end residues are part of each CDR3. Each record gives: CDR3 protein, CDR3 DNA, D gene, clone size, J gene, V gene. A D gene is named only where the DNA matches it firmly. Not every row has a clone size; where given, it reads once, few, many or a size class.

cdr3_aa: CSVPGGRNTGELFF
cdr3_nt: TGCAGTGTACCGGGCGGGAGGAACACCGGGGAGCTGTTTTTT
d_call: TRBD2
clone_size: once
j_call: TRBJ2-2
v_call: TRBV20-1

cdr3_aa: CASSHRRGAGSYNEQFF
cdr3_nt: TGTGCCAGCAGCCACCGACGAGGGGCAGGGTCTTACAATGAGCAGTTCTTC
d_call: .
clone_size: few
j_call: TRBJ2-1
v_call: TRBV4-2

cdr3_aa: CASTSTGMVHYGYTF
cdr3_nt: TGTGCCAGCACCTCGACAGGGATGGTTCACTATGGCTACACCTTC
d_call: TRBD1
clone_size: .
j_call: TRBJ1-2
v_call: TRBV7-9

cdr3_aa: CASSRGTSGDNEQFF
cdr3_nt: TGTGCCAGCAGTCGTGGGACTAGCGGGGACAATGAGCAGTTCTTC
d_call: TRBD2
clone_size: many
j_call: TRBJ2-1
v_call: TRBV6-1

cdr3_aa: CASSLTQGPDYTF
cdr3_nt: TGCGCCAGCAGCTTGACCCAGGGGCCCGACTACACCTTC
d_call: .
clone_size: few
j_call: TRBJ1-2
v_call: TRBV5-1

cdr3_aa: CASSLSETGKGNYEQYF
cdr3_nt: TGTGCCAGCAGCTTATCGGAGACAGGGAAGGGAAACTACGAGCAGTACTTC
d_call: TRBD1
clone_size: few
j_call: TRBJ2-7
v_call: TRBV11-2

cdr3_aa: CASMGLGQGGNTEAFF
cdr3_nt: TGTGCCAGCATGGGCTTAGGACAGGGGGGGAACACTGAAGCTTTCTTT
d_call: TRBD1
clone_size: few
j_call: TRBJ1-1
v_call: TRBV6-1

cdr3_aa: CASSKGGSLYEQYF
cdr3_nt: TGTGCCAGTAGTAAGGGCGGAAGCCTCTACGAGCAGTACTTC
d_call: .
clone_size: .
j_call: TRBJ2-7
v_call: TRBV19

cdr3_aa: CASSYNTGGVGTDTQYF
cdr3_nt: TGTGCCAGCAGTTATAATACAGGGGGAGTGGGCACAGATACGCAGTATTTT
d_call: TRBD1
clone_size: .
j_call: TRBJ2-3
v_call: TRBV6-5

cdr3_aa: CASSLRDTSWEQYF
cdr3_nt: TGTGCCAGCAGCTTAAGGGACACCTCTTGGGAGCAGTACTTC
d_call: .
clone_size: .
j_call: TRBJ2-7
v_call: TRBV7-2

cdr3_aa: CSVGRDRGSNTEAFF
cdr3_nt: TGCAGCGTTGGCCGGGACAGGGGGTCGAACACTGAAGCTTTCTTT
d_call: TRBD1
clone_size: many
j_call: TRBJ1-1
v_call: TRBV29-1

cdr3_aa: CASSSGVLGRETQYF
cdr3_nt: TGTGCCAGCAGCTCAGGGGTATTGGGGCGAGAGACCCAGTACTTC
d_call: .
clone_size: .
j_call: TRBJ2-5
v_call: TRBV11-2

cdr3_aa: CSVRTGGLYEQYF
cdr3_nt: TGCAGTGTTCGGACAGGGGGTCTCTACGAGCAGTACTTC
d_call: TRBD1
clone_size: .
j_call: TRBJ2-7
v_call: TRBV20-1

cdr3_aa: CASRAGRPGGSPLHF
cdr3_nt: TGTGCCAGCAGGGCGGGGCGCCCGGGCGGTTCACCCCTCCACTTT
d_call: .
clone_size: .
j_call: TRBJ1-6
v_call: TRBV28

cdr3_aa: CASSFLQGRGGYTF
cdr3_nt: TGTGCCAGCAGTTTCCTACAGGGGAGAGGCGGCTACACCTTC
d_call: TRBD1
clone_size: .
j_call: TRBJ1-2
v_call: TRBV6-2/TRBV6-3

cdr3_aa: CASSQGYWGRRNQPQHF
cdr3_nt: TGTGCCAGCAGTCAGGGGTACTGGGGCAGGCGGAATCAGCCCCAGCATTTT
d_call: .
clone_size: many
j_call: TRBJ1-5
v_call: TRBV12-3/TRBV12-4

cdr3_aa: CASSLAAGQYEQFF
cdr3_nt: TGTGCCAGCAGCTTAGCTGCGGGTCAATATGAGCAGTTCTTC
d_call: .
clone_size: many
j_call: TRBJ2-1
v_call: TRBV7-2

cdr3_aa: CASSLDQGAVIYNEQFF
cdr3_nt: TGTGCCAGCAGCTTGGACCAGGGGGCAGTAATCTACAATGAGCAGTTCTTC
d_call: TRBD1
clone_size: few
j_call: TRBJ2-1
v_call: TRBV5-6

cdr3_aa: CASSVGVTAHEAFF
cdr3_nt: TGTGCCAGCAGCGTAGGTGTAACCGCTCATGAAGCTTTCTTT
d_call: .
clone_size: many
j_call: TRBJ1-1
v_call: TRBV9

cdr3_aa: CASRRLNRAKETQYF
cdr3_nt: TGTGCCAGCAGAAGACTAAACAGGGCGAAGGAGACCCAGTACTTC
d_call: .
clone_size: .
j_call: TRBJ2-5
v_call: TRBV6-1

cdr3_aa: CASSSDGHSNQPQHF
cdr3_nt: TGTGCCAGCAGCTCGGACGGACATAGCAATCAGCCCCAGCATTTT
d_call: .
clone_size: .
j_call: TRBJ1-5
v_call: TRBV5-8

cdr3_aa: CASSQGPDRYEQYF
cdr3_nt: TGTGCCAGCAGCCAAGGCCCAGATCGGTACGAGCAGTACTTC
d_call: .
clone_size: few
j_call: TRBJ2-7
v_call: TRBV4-2

cdr3_aa: CASSLSGRFYEQYF
cdr3_nt: TGCGCCAGCAGCTTGAGCGGGAGATTCTACGAGCAGTACTTC
d_call: TRBD2
clone_size: few
j_call: TRBJ2-7
v_call: TRBV5-1

cdr3_aa: CASSSKGTGQETQYF
cdr3_nt: TGTGCCAGCAGTTCCAAGGGGACGGGCCAAGAGACCCAGTACTTC
d_call: .
clone_size: few
j_call: TRBJ2-5
v_call: TRBV28

cdr3_aa: CASSTLGQGMDTQYF
cdr3_nt: TGTGCCAGCAGCACGCTGGGACAGGGGATGGATACGCAGTATTTT
d_call: TRBD1
clone_size: .
j_call: TRBJ2-3
v_call: TRBV11-3

cdr3_aa: CASSVQAGGRTDTQYF
cdr3_nt: TGTGCCAGCAGTGTTCAAGCGGGGGGTCGCACAGATACGCAGTATTTT
d_call: TRBD2
clone_size: few
j_call: TRBJ2-3
v_call: TRBV2